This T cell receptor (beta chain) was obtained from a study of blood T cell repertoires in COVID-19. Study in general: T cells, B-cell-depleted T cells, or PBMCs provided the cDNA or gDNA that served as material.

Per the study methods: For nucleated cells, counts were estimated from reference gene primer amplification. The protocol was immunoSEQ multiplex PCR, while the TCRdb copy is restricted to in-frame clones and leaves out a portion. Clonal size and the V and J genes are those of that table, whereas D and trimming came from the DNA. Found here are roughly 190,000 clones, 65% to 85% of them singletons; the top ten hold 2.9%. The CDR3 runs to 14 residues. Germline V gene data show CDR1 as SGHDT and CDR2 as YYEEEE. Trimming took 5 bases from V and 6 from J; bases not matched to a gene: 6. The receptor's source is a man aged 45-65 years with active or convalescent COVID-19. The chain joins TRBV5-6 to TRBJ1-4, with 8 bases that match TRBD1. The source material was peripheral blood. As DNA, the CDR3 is TGTGCCAGCAGGTGGACAGGGAGGGATGAAAAACTGTTTTTT. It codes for CASRWTGRDEKLFF.